By frequency, the clone carrying this T cell receptor (beta chain) registers medium-sized. Its cognate antigen is unknown. Multiplex touch-down PCR amplified TRB using TRB-A and TRB-B pools in one tube. TCRdb reprocessed the multiplex PCR reads and keeps a single row for each CDR3 protein, giving no DNA. The listing contains about 2,200 distinct CDR3 sequences. The data originate from a study of T cell clusters in autoimmune cytopenias. Study-wide context: A median of roughly 54,000 TRB reads per sample yielded a median roughly 2,300 distinct clonotypes.

General study results and limits: TRB repertoire shifts in secondary cytopenia and chronic lymphocytic leukemia mostly reflected lymphoma, not autoimmunity. Physiological T cell clusters of healthy donors were apparently absent in primary autoimmune cytopenia patients. No cluster-lack signature appeared between secondary cytopenia and chronic lymphocytic leukemia patients, apparently due to lymphoma masking.

TRB was amplified from about 270 ng of peripheral blood genomic DNA per sample. Sequencing used peripheral blood. This TCR was sampled from a human donor with an autoimmune cytopenia or autoimmune hepatitis (not recorded which).

The CDR3 here is CASSYGQATKQETQYF. The rearrangement joins TRBV6-5 to TRBJ2-5. Germline CDR1 is MNHEY and CDR2 is SVGAGI. The CDR3 extends over 16 amino acids.